This T cell receptor (beta chain) appears in the sequencing data of a study of Ad26.COV2.S vaccination and SARS-CoV-2 variants. Study in general: The vaccine Ad26.COV2.S was put into the muscle once, or twice with 56 days between. General observations from the study: The study found higher spike-specific TCR breadth in vaccine than placebo recipients. Vaccine and placebo recipients had comparable breadth of non-spike TCRs.

Treatment specified: around 19 received Ad26.COV2.S at low or high dose, single or two shots; 5 received placebo; per-sample allocation not given. Sampling was done on day 63 after the first vaccine or placebo injection. The shot given was an Ad26 vector that makes Wuhan-strain SARS-CoV-2 spike. As for this clone: Its target is unknown.

The repertoire was sequenced with immunoSEQ multiplex PCR; TCRdb's copy has only in-frame clones and lacks some. The table lists a few hundred thousand clones, around 86% of them singletons. Sample: peripheral blood, taken in a trial of Ad26.COV2.S vaccine versus placebo. The receptor was derived from a person aged 18-65 years who received the Ad26.COV2.S COVID-19 vaccine or a placebo.

CDR3 region: CASSEETGGIGGYTF. The CDR3 DNA sequence: TGTGCCAGCAGTGAAGAAACAGGGGGCATCGGTGGCTACACCTTC. The rearrangement uses TRBV25-1 and TRBJ1-2, with 9 bases that match TRBD1. The CDR3 extends over 15 amino acids. V dropped 2 bases and J dropped 7; count of bases not matched to a gene: 8. CDR1 is MGHDK, CDR2 SYGVNS, per germline.